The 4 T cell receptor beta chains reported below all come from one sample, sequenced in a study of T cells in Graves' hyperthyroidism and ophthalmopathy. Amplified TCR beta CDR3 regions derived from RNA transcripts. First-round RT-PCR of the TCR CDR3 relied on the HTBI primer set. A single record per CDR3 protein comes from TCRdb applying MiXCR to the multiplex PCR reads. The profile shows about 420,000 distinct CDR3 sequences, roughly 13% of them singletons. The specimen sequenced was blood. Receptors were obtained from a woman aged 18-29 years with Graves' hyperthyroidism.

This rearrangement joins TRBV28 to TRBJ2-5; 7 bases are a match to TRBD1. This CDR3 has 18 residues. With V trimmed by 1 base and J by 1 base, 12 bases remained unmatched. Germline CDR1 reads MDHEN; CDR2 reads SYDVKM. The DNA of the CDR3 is TGTGCCAGCAGTTTATTAGGGTCCGGACAGGACCCCCAAGAGACCCAGTACTTC. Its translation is CASSLLGSGQDPQETQYF.

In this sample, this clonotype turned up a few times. CDR3 in DNA: TGCGCCAGCAGCTTTGGGACAGGGGCCTACAATGAGCAGTTCTTC. Protein: CASSFGTGAYNEQFF. The gene calls are TRBV5-1 and TRBJ2-1; 10 bases are shared with TRBD1. With 2 bases clipped from V and 2 bases from J, the junction kept 1 base outside the gene matches. The CDR3 has 15 amino acids. In germline, CDR1 is SGHRS, CDR2 YFSETQ.

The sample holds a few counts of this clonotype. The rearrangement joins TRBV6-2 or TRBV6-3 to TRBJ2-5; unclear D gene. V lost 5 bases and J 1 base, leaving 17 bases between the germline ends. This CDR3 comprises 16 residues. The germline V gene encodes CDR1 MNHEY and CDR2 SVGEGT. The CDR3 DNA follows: TGTGCCAGCAGTCCCTTCCCGGGCCTCGCCCAAGAGACCCAGTACTTC. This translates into CASSPFPGLAQETQYF.

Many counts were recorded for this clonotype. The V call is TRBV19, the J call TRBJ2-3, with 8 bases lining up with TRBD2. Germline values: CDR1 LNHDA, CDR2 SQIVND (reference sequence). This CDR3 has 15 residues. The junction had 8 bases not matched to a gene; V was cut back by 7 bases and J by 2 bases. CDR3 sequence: CASKKRESNTDTQYF. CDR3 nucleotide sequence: TGTGCCAGTAAAAAGCGGGAGTCAAACACAGATACGCAGTATTTT.